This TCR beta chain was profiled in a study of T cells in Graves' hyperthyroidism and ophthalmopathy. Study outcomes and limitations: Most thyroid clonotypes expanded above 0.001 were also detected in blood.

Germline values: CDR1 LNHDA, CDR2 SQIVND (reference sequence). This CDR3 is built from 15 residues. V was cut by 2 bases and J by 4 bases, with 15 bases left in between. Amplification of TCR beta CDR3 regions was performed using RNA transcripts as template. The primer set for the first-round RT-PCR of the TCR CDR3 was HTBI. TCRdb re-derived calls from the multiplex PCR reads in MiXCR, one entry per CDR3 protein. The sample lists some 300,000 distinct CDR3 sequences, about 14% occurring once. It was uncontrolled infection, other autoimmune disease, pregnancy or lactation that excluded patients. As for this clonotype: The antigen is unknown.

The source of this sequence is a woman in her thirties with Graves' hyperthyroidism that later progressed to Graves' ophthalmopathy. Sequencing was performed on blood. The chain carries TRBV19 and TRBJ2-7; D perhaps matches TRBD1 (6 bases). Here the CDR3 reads CASSIIPGQTYEQYF. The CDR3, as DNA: TGTGCCAGTAGTATAATCCCGGGACAAACTTACGAGCAGTACTTC.